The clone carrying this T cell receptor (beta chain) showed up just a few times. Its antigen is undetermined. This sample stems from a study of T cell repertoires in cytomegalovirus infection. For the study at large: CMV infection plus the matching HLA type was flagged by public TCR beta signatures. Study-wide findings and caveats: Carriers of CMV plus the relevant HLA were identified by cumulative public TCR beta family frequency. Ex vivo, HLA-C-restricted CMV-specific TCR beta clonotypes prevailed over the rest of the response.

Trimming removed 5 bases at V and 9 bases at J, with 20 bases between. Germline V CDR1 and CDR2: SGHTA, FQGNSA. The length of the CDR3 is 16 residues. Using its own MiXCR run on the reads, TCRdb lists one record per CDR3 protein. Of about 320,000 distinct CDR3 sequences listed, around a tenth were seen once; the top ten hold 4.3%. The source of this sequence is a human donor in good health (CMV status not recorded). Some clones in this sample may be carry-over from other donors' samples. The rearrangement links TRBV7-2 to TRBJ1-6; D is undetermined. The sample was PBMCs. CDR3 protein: CASSGSGQTYGSPLHF. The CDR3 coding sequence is TGTGCCAGCAGCGGGTCGGGCCAAACTTATGGTTCACCCCTCCACTTT.